A selection of T cell receptor beta chains follows, all from one sample in a study of cytotoxic CD8 clonotypes in ibrutinib-treated CLL. The method was immunoSEQ multiplex PCR; TCRdb's version includes in-frame clones alone and lacks a portion of them. The sample holds about 300,000 clones, less than 85% seen once. This specimen was PBMCs, taken at disease progression, from a patient treated with ibrutinib. These receptor sequences come from a human donor with chronic lymphocytic leukemia. Both conserved end residues are part of each CDR3. The D gene is left open where the match is weak. Only some rows state a clone size, as once, few, many or a class for expanded clones.

d_gene,abundance,v_gene,j_gene,CDR3nt,CDR3aa
TRBD2,-,TRBV29-1,TRBJ2-2,TGCAGCGTTGAAGTATCAGCGGGAGTAGTCACCGGGGAGCTGTTTTTT,CSVEVSAGVVTGELFF
-,-,TRBV11-2,TRBJ2-1,TGTGCCAGCAGCTACGGGACGGAATACAATGAGCAGTTCTTC,CASSYGTEYNEQFF
TRBD1,-,TRBV2,TRBJ2-7,TGTGCCAGCAGCTCAGGGGGCGGGTACGAGCAGTACTTC,CASSSGGGYEQYF
-,few,TRBV5-1,TRBJ1-2,TGCGCCAGCTCCCAACGGGGTAATCTCTATGGCTACACCTTC,CASSQRGNLYGYTF
-,-,TRBV7-8,TRBJ1-5,TGTGCCAGCAGCTTAGCCAGGCTCCACAATCAGCCCCAGCATTTT,CASSLARLHNQPQHF
TRBD1,-,TRBV28,TRBJ2-1,TGTGCCAGCAGTATGACAGGGGGAATGGGCAATGAGCAGTTCTTC,CASSMTGGMGNEQFF
-,-,TRBV7-9,TRBJ2-7,TGTGCCAGCAGGAACGGGTTCCCCCCTTACGAGCAGTACTTC,CASRNGFPPYEQYF
-,-,TRBV7-9,TRBJ2-5,TGTGCCAGCAGCTTGTCCGGGTTCGGGGAGACCCAGTACTTC,CASSLSGFGETQYF
-,once,TRBV10-1,TRBJ1-6,TGCGCCAGCAGTGAGCTCTCGCTAGACCGGGCCCCCTATAATTCACCCCTCCACTTT,CASSELSLDRAPYNSPLHF
TRBD1,few,TRBV7-3,TRBJ2-2,TGTGCCAGCAGCTTGGACAGGGGATACACCGGGGAGCTGTTTTTT,CASSLDRGYTGELFF
-,-,TRBV7-2,TRBJ2-7,TGTGCCAGCAGCTTATCCTACGAGCAGTACTTC,CASSLSYEQYF
-,-,TRBV9,TRBJ1-6,TGTGCCAGCAGCCCCCTAGTAAGGGGGAATTCACCCCTCCACTTT,CASSPLVRGNSPLHF
-,-,TRBV6-5,TRBJ2-2,TGTGCCAGCAGTTATGGCGGGGAGCTGTTTTTT,CASSYGGELFF
-,-,TRBV15,TRBJ2-7,TGTGCCACGGCCGAGAGCATTTCCTCCTACGAGCAGTACTTC,CATAESISSYEQYF
-,-,TRBV27,TRBJ2-2,TGTGCCAGCAGTTTATCGGGTCCGAACACCGGGGAGCTGTTTTTT,CASSLSGPNTGELFF
-,-,TRBV6-1,TRBJ1-4,TGTGCCAGCAGTGAAGGTTACAGATCTAATGAAAAACTGTTTTTT,CASSEGYRSNEKLFF
-,-,TRBV7-7,TRBJ2-5,TGTGCCAGCAGCTTAGGAGGTGGGGGGACCCAGTACTTC,CASSLGGGGTQYF
-,-,TRBV19,TRBJ1-6,TGTGCCACTCAGGCCCTACCGGGTTCACCCCTCCACTTT,CATQALPGSPLHF
-,few,TRBV29-1,TRBJ2-1,TGCAGCGCCTCTTGGGCACGAGGCAATGAGCAGTTCTTC,CSASWARGNEQFF
TRBD1,-,TRBV7-2,TRBJ2-7,TGTGCCAGCAGCTTACACAGGGGCACCTACGAGCAGTACTTC,CASSLHRGTYEQYF